These 8 T cell receptor beta chains originate from one sample sequenced in a study of blood T cell repertoires in COVID-19. Some clones are missing from TCRdb's copy, which holds only in-frame ones; the method was immunoSEQ multiplex PCR. The sample gives 250,000 to 350,000 clones, 85% to 90% of which show up once; 2.5% to 3% is in the top ten. Sequencing input: PBMCs or T cells enriched from blood (not recorded which). All receptors come from a woman aged 50 to 60 who had been exposed to COVID-19.

The chain uses TRBV3-1 (or the pseudogene TRBV3-2) and TRBJ2-5; D is possibly TRBD2 (6 bases). The CDR3 is 16 residues long. Germline assignment: CDR1 LGHDT and CDR2 YNNKEL (reference sequence). Trimming cost V 0 bases and J 7 bases, with 18 bases left between them. The CDR3 loop is CASSQDVAQGGVTQYF. The CDR3 DNA is TGTGCCAGCAGCCAAGATGTAGCCCAAGGCGGGGTGACCCAGTACTTC.

The V and J genes are TRBV10-2 and TRBJ2-3, with D unresolved. The CDR3 runs 14 residues. Germline CDR1 reads WSHSY; CDR2 reads SAAADI. Between the trimmed V and J ends, which lost 0 bases and 3 bases, there was a span of 7 bases. The CDR3 reads CASSESLATDTQYF. In nucleotides, the CDR3 is TGCGCCAGCAGTGAGTCACTTGCGACAGATACGCAGTATTTT.

This clone came up a few times. The chain is built from TRBV4-1 and TRBJ2-7; 7 bases fit TRBD2. Unmatched junction bases numbered 7, after V lost 4 bases and J lost 4 bases. Germline V gene sequence: CDR1 MGHRA, CDR2 YSYEKL. This CDR3 has 14 amino acids. The CDR3 reads CASSREGDGYEQYF. CDR3 bases: TGCGCCAGCAGCCGGGAGGGTGACGGTTACGAGCAGTACTTC.

A few counts support this clone. The rearrangement joins TRBV7-2 to TRBJ1-1, with D perhaps TRBD1 (5 bases). CDR3 length: 13 residues. The germline V gene has CDR1 SGHTA and CDR2 FQGNSA. Deletions cut 1 base from V and 7 bases from J, with 10 bases between. The CDR3 nucleotides are TGTGCCAGCAGCTTAGGCAGGGTTAATGAAGCTTTCTTT. Amino acid sequence: CASSLGRVNEAFF.

The V call is TRBV28, the J call TRBJ2-7; a weak D match, TRBD2 (7 bases). The CDR3 spans 14 residues. Germline V lookup: CDR1 MDHEN, CDR2 SYDVKM. V was trimmed by 6 bases and J by 4 bases, leaving 16 bases between them. The DNA for the CDR3 is TGTGCCAGCAGCAAAACAGGGAGGGTTTACGAGCAGTACTTC. This gives the protein CASSKTGRVYEQYF.

The V and J genes are TRBV3-1 (or the pseudogene TRBV3-2) and TRBJ2-5, with TRBD2 matching 15 bases. Germline loops: CDR1 LGHDT, CDR2 YNNKEL (reference sequence). Trimming cost V 3 bases and J 2 bases; bases outside gene matches: 4. The CDR3 totals 17 residues. CDR3 bases: TGTGCCAGCAGCCAGGGGACTAGCGGGGGGTATCAAGAGACCCAGTACTTC. Its protein product is CASSQGTSGGYQETQYF.

V gene TRBV5-5 combines with J gene TRBJ1-1; tentatively, D is TRBD1 (6 bases). The V end was cut by 3 bases, the J end by 1 base, with 7 bases between. This CDR3 is built from 13 residues. Germline V CDR1 and CDR2: SGHKS, YYEKEE (reference sequence). The CDR3 DNA reads as TGTGCCAGCAGCTGGGGGCGGAACACTGAAGCTTTCTTT. Its translation: CASSWGRNTEAFF.

J is TRBJ2-5 and V is TRBV9; D perhaps matches TRBD1 (5 bases). V was trimmed by 0 bases and J by 2 bases, leaving 14 bases between them. This CDR3 is 16 amino acids long. CDR1 is SGDLS, CDR2 YYNGEE, per germline. This chain's CDR3 is CASSVVGVSGQETQYF. The CDR3 bases are TGTGCCAGCAGCGTAGTAGGGGTTAGTGGGCAAGAGACCCAGTACTTC.